This entry is about one T cell receptor (beta chain). Its specificity is not known. The length of the CDR3 is 14 residues. Germline CDR1 is SGHKS and CDR2 is YYEKEE (reference sequence). Trimming pared 0 bases from V and 2 bases from J, leaving 6 bases between. This record belongs to a study of T cell responses to AZD1222 COVID-19 vaccine. General study results and limits: Females outnumbered males among donors, who were mostly white British; clonal diversity was possibly underestimated.

Data came from immunoSEQ multiplex PCR; TCRdb stores just in-frame clones and leaves some out. This table holds 90,000 to 120,000 clones, about nine tenths found once. The source was peripheral blood, collected on day 0 of AZD1222 vaccination. The chain joins TRBV5-5 to TRBJ1-5; D is undetermined. This receptor was taken from an adult in good health. Here the CDR3 reads CASSLGGGNQPQHF. The CDR3 DNA reads as TGTGCCAGCAGCTTGGGAGGAGGCAATCAGCCCCAGCATTTT.